This TCR beta chain is from a study of T cells in Graves' hyperthyroidism and ophthalmopathy. On the study more broadly: Peripheral blood was drawn at first diagnosis, prior to all treatment. Study-level points and caveats: Ophthalmopathy was identified by the model a median roughly 6.5 months ahead of onset.

The CDR3 is 13 residues long. After removal of 0 bases from V and 14 bases from J, the junction contained 8 bases not matched to a gene. CDR1 is SGDLS, CDR2 YYNGEE, per germline. This clonotype was detected ten times or more. Its antigen remains unknown. Diagnoses rested on clinical symptoms, serum thyroxine and TRAb, thyroid ultrasound and orbital computed tomography. TCR beta CDR3 regions were amplified from RNA. Primed by the HTBI set, a first-round RT-PCR was run on the TCR CDR3. TCRdb re-called the multiplex PCR reads through MiXCR, storing one row per CDR3 protein. The sample lists 400,000 to 600,000 distinct CDR3 sequences; around 20% were seen once.

This TCR derives from a man younger than 35 with Graves' hyperthyroidism. The specimen was blood. The rearrangement uses TRBV9 and TRBJ1-1; 9 bases fit TRBD1. The CDR3 reads CASSVEDRGREFF. In nucleotides, the CDR3 is TGTGCCAGCAGCGTAGAGGACAGGGGCCGAGAGTTCTTT.